The sequence of this TCR beta chain was determined in a study of cytomegalovirus exposure and HLA in healthy donors. Donors showed nominal health when sampled, although they likely had unrecorded immune exposures. Primers for the PCR totalled 60 Vbeta and 13 Jbeta. Sequencing used immunoSEQ multiplex PCR; TCRdb keeps in-frame clones, though not all of them. The data contain some 140,000 clones, approximately 80% of them singletons. General study points: Later, TCR association rates were found to vary by HLA locus, highest for DRB1 and lowest for HLA-C. An assumption of roughly uniform sequencing depth across donors underlay the presence/absence analyses. Based on reports, TCR beta sequences accurately predicted HLA-A and HLA-B alleles for most subjects.

Unmatched junction bases numbered 4, after V lost 3 bases and J lost 4 bases. The CDR3 is 15 residues long. Germline assignment: CDR1 SGHTA and CDR2 FQGNSA. As for this clone: Its antigen remains unknown.

The genes are TRBV7-2 and TRBJ2-5; TRBD2 aligns across 11 bases. The sequenced sample was PBMCs. The clonotype originates from a woman aged 40-49 years in good health and CMV-seropositive. The chain's CDR3 is CASSFTSGSRETQYF. In DNA form, the CDR3 reads TGTGCCAGCAGCTTCACTAGCGGGAGCCGAGAGACCCAGTACTTC.